Detailed here is one TCR beta chain. Sequencing used immunoSEQ multiplex PCR; TCRdb keeps in-frame clones, though not all of them. The profile shows under 45,000 clones, 96% of them singletons. The sample comes from a study of T cell changes during pregnancy in multiple sclerosis. Germline V gene data show CDR1 as SGDLS and CDR2 as YYNGEE. The germline V and J ends were trimmed by 3 bases and 4 bases, with 14 bases remaining between them. The CDR3 has 16 amino acids. This TCR derives from a female donor with multiple sclerosis, enrolled in a pregnancy study. V usage is TRBV9 and J usage is TRBJ2-6, with D hard to call. The sample here was peripheral blood, taken in the second trimester of pregnancy. As DNA, the CDR3 is TGTGCCAGCAGCGACCTAAGACATACAGGGGCCAACGTCCTGACTTTC. Residues: CASSDLRHTGANVLTF.